The 4 T cell receptor beta chains presented below share a single source sample, sequenced in a study of blood T cell repertoires in COVID-19. Measured with immunoSEQ multiplex PCR; TCRdb has only the in-frame clones, and not every one. The sample lists approximately 250,000 clones; around 88% were seen once. Sequenced sample: PBMCs or T cells enriched from blood (not recorded which). The source of these receptors is a woman in her thirties or forties with acute COVID-19.

V and J are TRBV5-1 and TRBJ2-1; TRBD2 agrees at 8 bases. J gave up 6 bases and V 1 base, and 9 bases lay outside the gene matches. Germline CDR1 and CDR2: SGHRS and YFSETQ. The CDR3 has 16 amino acids. The CDR3 DNA reads TGCGCCAGCAGCTTGCTTACCAGCGGGAGTTCCAATGAGCAGTTCTTC. Translated: CASSLLTSGSSNEQFF.

The rearrangement joins TRBV7-9 to TRBJ1-1; D is perhaps TRBD1 (5 bases). CDR1 is SEHNR, CDR2 FQNEAQ, per germline (reference sequence). The CDR3 length is 15 residues. V dropped 1 base and J dropped 6 bases, with 15 bases sitting between them. Here the CDR3 DNA reads TGTGCCAGCAGCTTAGATGTTGGGAAAGGGGCTGAAGCTTTCTTT. Translating it yields CASSLDVGKGAEAFF.

This sequence joins TRBV24-1 and TRBJ2-2; D unresolved. This CDR3 comprises 15 residues. Germline lookup yields CDR1 KGHDR and CDR2 SFDVKD. V was shortened by 1 base and J by 3 bases, with 8 bases between the two germline ends. The CDR3 nucleotides are TGTGCCACCAGTGATTTAATGCGCGACACCGGGGAGCTGTTTTTT. Residues: CATSDLMRDTGELFF.

This clone was picked up one time. The chain employs TRBV2 and TRBJ2-2, with unresolved D. The CDR3 is 12 amino acids. The V end lost 3 bases, the J end lost 3 bases, and 2 bases lay between the germline ends. From germline, CDR1 is SNHLY and CDR2 FYNNEI. The CDR3 region is CASSDYTGELFF. Written as DNA, the CDR3 is TGTGCCAGCAGTGACTACACCGGGGAGCTGTTTTTT. Together with reference TRBV2 and TRBJ2-2, the CDR3 gives the full variable domain: EPEVTQTPSHQVTQMGQEVILRCVPISNHLYFYWYRQILGQKVEFLVSFYNNEISEKSEIFDDQFSVERPDGSNFTLKIRSTKLEDSAMYFCASSDYTGELFFGEGSRLTVL.